Sequencing of this TCR gamma chain was carried out in a study of Vδ1+ human thymocytes. Study-wide results and limits: Thymic TRG and TRD repertoires appeared highly polyclonal. Despite high sort purity, roughly 20% of thymic T cell receptor delta sequences were Vdelta2. TRD repertoires were essentially private, unlike widely shared TRG clonotypes.

The J segment lost 11 bases and the V segment lost 2 bases, leaving 15 bases of the junction unmatched. The CDR3 is made up of 14 amino acids. The germline gives CDR1 GITISATS, CDR2 ISYDGTV (reference sequence). Remarks on this clone: Antigen unknown.

Extracted RNA was reverse transcribed into cDNA. Pooled V-gene forward primers with one constant-region reverse primer generated the CDR3 amplicons by multiplex PCR. TCRdb reapplied CATT to the multiplex PCR reads. The table records 25,000 to 35,000 gamma-chain clones, around a fifth of them present only once. Alphabeta T cells were depleted, then CD3+ Vdelta1+ Vdelta2- thymocytes were FACS-sorted. Sequencing was done on a sample of Vdelta1+ gamma-delta thymocytes from the thymus. Regarding subset: FACS-sorted CD3+ TCRalphabeta- TCRVdelta1+ TCRVdelta2- thymocytes. The sequence was obtained from a boy younger than two who had congenital heart surgery. J is TRGJ1 or TRGJ2 and V is TRGV9. CDR3 amino acids: CALWEDPWRLQKLF. CDR3 nucleotides: TGTGCCTTGTGGGAGGATCCTTGGAGGTTGCAGAAACTCTTT.